Here is one T cell receptor (beta chain) with its context. What it recognizes is unknown. CDR1 SGHDN and CDR2 FVKESK come from the germline V gene. The ends were cut back, 0 bases at V and 3 bases at J, with 8 bases in the middle. The CDR3 is made up of 14 amino acids. The data derive from a study of memory CD4+ T cells and cytomegalovirus serostatus. Regarding the study as a whole: About two fifths of the roughly 160 known CMV-associated TCRbeta sequences appeared in CD4+ memory.

Single viable CD3+CD4+CD8-CD45RO+ cells were sorted as the memory CD4+ T cells. TCRdb's table, derived via immunoSEQ multiplex PCR, lists solely in-frame clones and lacks some. The table lists about 56,000 clones, over 80% of them singletons. The receptor was derived from an adult in good health and CMV-seronegative. The sample consisted of memory CD4+ T cells from blood. The chain couples TRBV14 to TRBJ1-1; no reliable D call. Written as DNA, the CDR3 is TGTGCCAGCAGCCAAGAGATCAGGTACACTGAAGCTTTCTTT. Its protein product is CASSQEIRYTEAFF.